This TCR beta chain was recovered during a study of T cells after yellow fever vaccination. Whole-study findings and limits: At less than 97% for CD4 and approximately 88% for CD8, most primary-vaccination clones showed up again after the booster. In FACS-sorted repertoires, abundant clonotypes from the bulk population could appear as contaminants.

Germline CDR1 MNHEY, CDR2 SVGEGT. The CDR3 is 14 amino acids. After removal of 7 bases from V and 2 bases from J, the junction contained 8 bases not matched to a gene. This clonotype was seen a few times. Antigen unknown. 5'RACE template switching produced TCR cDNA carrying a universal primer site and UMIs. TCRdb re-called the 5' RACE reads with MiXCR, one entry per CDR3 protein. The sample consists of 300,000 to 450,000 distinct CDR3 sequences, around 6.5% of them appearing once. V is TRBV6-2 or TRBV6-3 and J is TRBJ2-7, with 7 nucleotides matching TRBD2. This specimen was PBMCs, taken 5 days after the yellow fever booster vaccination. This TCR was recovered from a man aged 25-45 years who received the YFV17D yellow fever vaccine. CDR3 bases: TGTGCCAGCATTGGGGGGGATCGCCCCTACGAGCAGTACTTC. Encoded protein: CASIGGDRPYEQYF.